These T cell receptor beta chains were read from a single sample in a study of blood T cell repertoires in COVID-19. TCRdb keeps only in-frame clones here, not all; method: immunoSEQ multiplex PCR. The data contain roughly 300,000 clones, 65% to 85% of them singletons. The sample comprised peripheral blood. All receptors derive from a human donor with COVID-19, enrolled during active disease. The donor label of this sample is uncertain. CDR3s include the opening cysteine and the closing phenylalanine or tryptophan. The D gene is left open where the match is weak. Clone sizes are given selectively: once, few, many, or a class where the clone is expanded.

j_call	d_call	v_call	clone_size	cdr3_nt	cdr3_aa
TRBJ1-1	-	TRBV15	-	TGTGCCACCAGCTCCGAGCGGACGGACACTGAAGCTTTCTTT	CATSSERTDTEAFF
TRBJ2-7	-	TRBV28	-	TGTGCCAGCAGTTTACGTACTCCTTACGAGCAGTACTTC	CASSLRTPYEQYF
TRBJ2-7	-	TRBV6-5	-	TGTGCCAGCAGTTACGAGCGGGCCGACTACGAGCAGTACTTC	CASSYERADYEQYF
TRBJ2-7	-	TRBV12-3/TRBV12-4	-	TGTGCCAGCAGTCTTACTCGGGACGAGCAGTACTTC	CASSLTRDEQYF
TRBJ2-3	-	TRBV10-2	-	TGCGCCAGCACGAGGAGCGGTGGGGCAGATACGCAGTATTTT	CASTRSGGADTQYF
TRBJ1-1	-	TRBV30	once	TGTGCCTGGGGGCAGATTTTGAACACTGAAGCTTTCTTT	CAWGQILNTEAFF
TRBJ1-1	-	TRBV3-1/TRBV3-2	-	TGTGCCAGCAGCCAGCAGGGGCTTTATACTGAAGCTTTCTTT	CASSQQGLYTEAFF
TRBJ2-7	-	TRBV7-5	-	TGTGCCAGAAGCTTAGAAAAGAGGGACAGCGGTAGATACTACGAGCAGTACTTC	CARSLEKRDSGRYYEQYF
TRBJ1-6	TRBD1	TRBV5-1	few	TGCGCCAGCAGTTCCCTCCCCGACAGGGGGAATTCACCCCTCCACTTT	CASSSLPDRGNSPLHF
TRBJ2-3	TRBD1	TRBV20-1	few	TGCAGTGCTAGTGGGACAGGAGCAGATACGCAGTATTTT	CSASGTGADTQYF
TRBJ2-2	-	TRBV2	-	TGTGCCAGCAGGGGCGGGCGGAACACCGGGGAGCTGTTTTTT	CASRGGRNTGELFF
TRBJ2-2	-	TRBV5-1	-	TGCGCCAGCAGCTTGTCCCTAGCATCGACCGGGGAGCTGTTTTTT	CASSLSLASTGELFF
TRBJ2-7	-	TRBV7-9	-	TGTGCCAGCAGTTCTCGAAACAGGGCCTGGGACGAGCAGTACTTC	CASSSRNRAWDEQYF
TRBJ2-1	TRBD1	TRBV7-3	many	TGTGCCAGCAGCCCCGGGACAGGGTACTACAATGAGCAGTTCTTC	CASSPGTGYYNEQFF
TRBJ1-1	-	TRBV9	few	TGTGCCAGCAGTAAACAGGGAGACACTGAAGCTTTCTTT	CASSKQGDTEAFF
TRBJ2-5	-	TRBV7-9	-	TGTGCCAGCAGCTTAAGGGCAGGGCGACAAGAGACCCAGTACTTC	CASSLRAGRQETQYF
TRBJ1-2	-	TRBV25-1	-	TGTGCCAGCAGTGAATCCGAGCAATTCTATGGCTACACCTTC	CASSESEQFYGYTF
TRBJ1-1	TRBD1	TRBV18	-	TGTGCCAGCTCACCACGAGCCGCCACAGGGGGGACTGAAGCTTTCTTT	CASSPRAATGGTEAFF
TRBJ1-5	TRBD1	TRBV19	-	TGTGCCAGTACCCGGACAGGGGGCGATCAGCCCCAGCATTTT	CASTRTGGDQPQHF
TRBJ2-3	-	TRBV18	-	TGTGCCAGCTCACCAAGAACGGGTCGGAGCACAGATACGCAGTATTTT	CASSPRTGRSTDTQYF
TRBJ2-1	-	TRBV15	-	TGTGCCACCAGCCCCCGACTTGACAATGAGCAGTTCTTC	CATSPRLDNEQFF
TRBJ1-1	TRBD1	TRBV7-8	-	TGTGCCAGCACCGCGGGACAGATGAACACTGAAGCTTTCTTT	CASTAGQMNTEAFF
TRBJ1-2	-	TRBV6-5	-	TGTGCCAGCAGTTACTCTCTCCGGGTAGGAGGCGGCTACACCTTC	CASSYSLRVGGGYTF
TRBJ1-2	-	TRBV28	-	TGTGCCAGCAGTTCCCCATCCGGCTACACCTTC	CASSSPSGYTF
TRBJ2-5	TRBD1	TRBV10-3	-	TGTGCCATCAGTGCTATCCGGGACAGCCAAGAGACCCAGTACTTC	CAISAIRDSQETQYF
TRBJ1-2	-	TRBV27	-	TGTGCCAGCAGTAACCGGACAGCCTATGGCTACACCTTC	CASSNRTAYGYTF
TRBJ2-3	-	TRBV2	-	TGTGCCAGCCGGAAGGGGGACACGCAGTATTTT	CASRKGDTQYF
TRBJ1-1	-	TRBV7-6	-	TGTGCCAGCAGCGCACTACAGGGAGAGAACACTGAAGCTTTCTTT	CASSALQGENTEAFF
TRBJ2-6	TRBD1	TRBV19	-	TGTGCCAGTAGTATCAGACAGGGGTCTGGGGCCAACGTCCTGACTTTC	CASSIRQGSGANVLTF
TRBJ2-3	TRBD2	TRBV6-1	-	TGTGCCAGCAGTAAAGGACTAGCGGGTCCCACAGATACGCAGTATTTT	CASSKGLAGPTDTQYF
TRBJ1-2	-	TRBV9	-	TGTGCCAGCAGCGGAGGGAGGTACTATGGCTACACCTTC	CASSGGRYYGYTF
TRBJ1-6	TRBD1	TRBV19	-	TGTGCCAGTTCGGACAGGCAGAATTCACCCCTCCACTTT	CASSDRQNSPLHF
TRBJ2-5	TRBD2	TRBV7-2	-	TGTGCCAGCAGCTTAGTCGTAACTAGCGGGAGTCAAGAGACCCAGTACTTC	CASSLVVTSGSQETQYF
TRBJ2-7	TRBD2	TRBV7-2	-	TGTGCCAGCAGCTTAGGGACTAGCGGGCCCTACGAGCAGTACTTC	CASSLGTSGPYEQYF
TRBJ1-4	TRBD1	TRBV7-2	-	TGTGCCAGCAGCTCAGACGGTACAGGGGGTAGGGAAAAACTGTTTTTT	CASSSDGTGGREKLFF
TRBJ2-1	TRBD2	TRBV9	-	TGTGCCAGCAGCAAAGGGCGGGGGAGATACAATGAGCAGTTCTTC	CASSKGRGRYNEQFF
TRBJ2-2	-	TRBV10-2	-	TGCGCCAGCAGTCTGGCTAGGGGGTCAAGCACCGGGGAGCTGTTTTTT	CASSLARGSSTGELFF
TRBJ1-4	-	TRBV19	-	TGTGCCAGTAGTAGATACAGGGCACCTAATGAAAAACTGTTTTTT	CASSRYRAPNEKLFF
TRBJ2-3	-	TRBV9	-	TGTGCCAGCAGCAAGACAGGTCATAGCACAGATACGCAGTATTTT	CASSKTGHSTDTQYF
TRBJ1-5	-	TRBV19	-	TGTGCCACCTCTCGGCGCGGGAGCAATCAGCCCCAGCATTTT	CATSRRGSNQPQHF
TRBJ2-1	TRBD2	TRBV3-1/TRBV3-2	-	TGTGCCAGCAGCCAAGCCCCCGGGACTAGCGGAGTCTACAATGAGCAGTTCTTC	CASSQAPGTSGVYNEQFF
TRBJ2-7	TRBD1	TRBV6-6	-	TGTGCCAGCAGTCAGGGACAGGGAAACTCCTACGAGCAGTACTTC	CASSQGQGNSYEQYF
TRBJ1-1	-	TRBV6-5	-	TGTGCCGCGAGACAGGTAGGGATGAACACTGAAGCTTTCTTT	CAARQVGMNTEAFF
TRBJ2-5	-	TRBV6-5	-	TGTGCCAGCAGTTACGTCTCCCGGAGATCCCAGTACTTC	CASSYVSRRSQYF
TRBJ2-2	-	TRBV2	few	TGTGCCAGCAGTGTAGCGGCAAACACCGGGGAGCTGTTTTTT	CASSVAANTGELFF